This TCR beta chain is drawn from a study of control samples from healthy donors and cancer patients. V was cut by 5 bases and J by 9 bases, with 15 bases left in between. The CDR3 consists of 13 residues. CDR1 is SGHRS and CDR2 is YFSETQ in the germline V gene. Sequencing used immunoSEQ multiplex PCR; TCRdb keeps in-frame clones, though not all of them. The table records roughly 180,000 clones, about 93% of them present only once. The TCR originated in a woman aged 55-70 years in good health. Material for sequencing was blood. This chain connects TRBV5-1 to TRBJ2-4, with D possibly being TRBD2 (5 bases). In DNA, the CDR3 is TGCGCCAGCAGTCAGGAAAACGAGGGCATTCAGTACTTC. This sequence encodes CASSQENEGIQYF.